The rows below give T cell receptor beta chains drawn from one sample of a study of siplizumab effects on memory and regulatory T cells. Some clones are missing from TCRdb's copy, which holds only in-frame ones; the method was immunoSEQ multiplex PCR. Of some 100,000 clones listed, about 92% were seen once; the top ten hold 0.73%. The material sequenced was Tregs sorted from blood. These receptors were obtained from a human donor in good health. The CDR3 runs from the conserved cysteine through the conserved F or W. D genes are given only for firm matches. Part of the rows lack a size; the others show once, few, many or a class for expanded clones.

d_gene: -
j_gene: TRBJ2-5
v_gene: TRBV5-5
abundance: -
CDR3aa: CASSVQGFQETQYF
CDR3nt: TGTGCCAGCAGCGTACAGGGTTTCCAAGAGACCCAGTACTTC

d_gene: -
j_gene: TRBJ1-6
v_gene: TRBV6-6
abundance: -
CDR3aa: CASSYVDQSPLHF
CDR3nt: TGTGCCAGCAGTTACGTTGACCAGTCACCCCTCCACTTT

d_gene: TRBD1
j_gene: TRBJ2-6
v_gene: TRBV7-9
abundance: -
CDR3aa: CASSSRTGWGSGANVLTF
CDR3nt: TGTGCCAGCAGCTCGCGGACAGGGTGGGGGTCTGGGGCCAACGTCCTGACTTTC

d_gene: TRBD1
j_gene: TRBJ2-7
v_gene: TRBV6-1
abundance: -
CDR3aa: CASWDSPSYEQYF
CDR3nt: TGTGCCAGCTGGGACAGCCCTTCCTACGAGCAGTACTTC

d_gene: -
j_gene: TRBJ1-1
v_gene: TRBV19
abundance: -
CDR3aa: CASSYPRGMVSFF
CDR3nt: TGTGCCAGTAGCTACCCCAGGGGAATGGTTTCTTTCTTT

d_gene: TRBD1
j_gene: TRBJ2-7
v_gene: TRBV18
abundance: -
CDR3aa: CASSPTGTGVPYEQYF
CDR3nt: TGTGCCAGCTCACCCACCGGGACAGGGGTCCCCTACGAGCAGTACTTC

d_gene: -
j_gene: TRBJ1-5
v_gene: TRBV30
abundance: -
CDR3aa: CAWSESGHQPQHF
CDR3nt: TGTGCCTGGAGTGAGTCGGGACATCAGCCCCAGCATTTT

d_gene: -
j_gene: TRBJ2-7
v_gene: TRBV11-1
abundance: once
CDR3aa: CVRISAGGYEQYF
CDR3nt: TGTGTAAGAATATCGGCAGGGGGGTACGAGCAGTACTTC

d_gene: TRBD1
j_gene: TRBJ1-4
v_gene: TRBV11-2
abundance: once
CDR3aa: CASSTRQGAYEKLFF
CDR3nt: TGTGCCAGCAGCACAAGACAGGGGGCGTACGAAAAACTGTTTTTT

d_gene: -
j_gene: TRBJ1-2
v_gene: TRBV25-1
abundance: -
CDR3aa: CASSRLGNYGYTF
CDR3nt: TGTGCCAGCAGCCGATTAGGGAACTATGGCTACACCTTC

d_gene: -
j_gene: TRBJ1-5
v_gene: TRBV28
abundance: -
CDR3aa: CASRPGTYLAQPQHF
CDR3nt: TGTGCCAGCAGACCTGGGACTTATTTGGCACAGCCCCAGCATTTT

d_gene: TRBD2
j_gene: TRBJ2-2
v_gene: TRBV10-3
abundance: -
CDR3aa: CAISERLAGVTTGELFF
CDR3nt: TGTGCCATCAGTGAGCGGCTAGCGGGAGTGACAACCGGGGAGCTGTTTTTT

d_gene: -
j_gene: TRBJ1-2
v_gene: TRBV5-1
abundance: -
CDR3aa: CASSLDGNLGGNTF
CDR3nt: TGCGCCAGCAGCTTGGATGGTAATCTTGGTGGTAACACCTTC

d_gene: -
j_gene: TRBJ2-2
v_gene: TRBV7-9
abundance: -
CDR3aa: CASSSPRETGELFF
CDR3nt: TGTGCCAGCAGCTCCCCCCGGGAAACCGGGGAGCTGTTTTTT

d_gene: -
j_gene: TRBJ2-7
v_gene: TRBV27
abundance: -
CDR3aa: CASSFTVRPDRDEQYF
CDR3nt: TGTGCCAGCAGTTTTACGGTCAGACCCGACCGGGACGAGCAGTACTTC

d_gene: TRBD1
j_gene: TRBJ1-2
v_gene: TRBV9
abundance: few
CDR3aa: CASSVEAGGLGTHTF
CDR3nt: TGTGCCAGCAGCGTAGAAGCAGGGGGATTGGGTACGCACACCTTC

d_gene: TRBD1
j_gene: TRBJ2-5
v_gene: TRBV4-1
abundance: -
CDR3aa: CASSQVRGETQYF
CDR3nt: TGCGCCAGCAGCCAAGTCAGGGGGGAGACCCAGTACTTC

d_gene: TRBD1
j_gene: TRBJ2-3
v_gene: TRBV6-5
abundance: -
CDR3aa: CASSSPDRGHYTQYF
CDR3nt: TGTGCCAGCAGTTCCCCGGACAGGGGGCATTATACGCAGTATTTT

d_gene: -
j_gene: TRBJ2-7
v_gene: TRBV18
abundance: -
CDR3aa: CASSQSRNEQYF
CDR3nt: TGTGCCAGCTCACAGTCCAGGAACGAGCAGTACTTC

d_gene: -
j_gene: TRBJ2-7
v_gene: TRBV27
abundance: -
CDR3aa: CASSPGWPSYEQYF
CDR3nt: TGTGCCAGCTCCCCGGGTTGGCCCTCCTACGAGCAGTACTTC

d_gene: -
j_gene: TRBJ1-3
v_gene: TRBV5-1
abundance: -
CDR3aa: CASRASSGNTIYF
CDR3nt: TGCGCCAGCAGGGCATCCTCTGGAAACACCATATATTTT

d_gene: -
j_gene: TRBJ2-7
v_gene: TRBV6-5
abundance: -
CDR3aa: CASSYSDVGRYEQYF
CDR3nt: TGTGCCAGCAGTTACTCAGATGTAGGGAGGTACGAGCAGTACTTC

d_gene: -
j_gene: TRBJ2-7
v_gene: TRBV28
abundance: -
CDR3aa: CASSPGGGSYEQYF
CDR3nt: TGTGCCAGCAGTCCCGGAGGCGGCTCCTACGAGCAGTACTTC

d_gene: -
j_gene: TRBJ1-1
v_gene: TRBV11-2
abundance: -
CDR3aa: CASSLYQNTEAFF
CDR3nt: TGTGCCAGCAGCTTATATCAGAACACTGAAGCTTTCTTT

d_gene: -
j_gene: TRBJ1-4
v_gene: TRBV18
abundance: -
CDR3aa: CASSPFSSPNEKLFF
CDR3nt: TGTGCCAGCTCACCATTTTCCAGTCCCAACGAAAAACTGTTTTTT

d_gene: -
j_gene: TRBJ1-1
v_gene: TRBV14
abundance: -
CDR3aa: CASSQVTGGWGTEAFF
CDR3nt: TGTGCCAGCAGCCAAGTGACGGGGGGCTGGGGCACTGAAGCTTTCTTT

d_gene: -
j_gene: TRBJ2-5
v_gene: TRBV4-1
abundance: -
CDR3aa: CASSHPSETQYF
CDR3nt: TGCGCCAGCAGCCACCCGAGCGAGACCCAGTACTTC

d_gene: TRBD2
j_gene: TRBJ2-3
v_gene: TRBV19
abundance: -
CDR3aa: CASSGPGGRVFGTDTQYF
CDR3nt: TGTGCCAGTAGTGGCCCGGGCGGGAGGGTGTTCGGCACAGATACGCAGTATTTT

d_gene: -
j_gene: TRBJ1-5
v_gene: TRBV7-9
abundance: -
CDR3aa: CASSVGRYQPQHF
CDR3nt: TGTGCCAGCAGTGTGGGGCGGTATCAGCCCCAGCATTTT

d_gene: -
j_gene: TRBJ1-1
v_gene: TRBV4-2
abundance: -
CDR3aa: CASSQVRDTEAFF
CDR3nt: TGTGCCAGCAGCCAAGTCAGGGACACTGAAGCTTTCTTT

d_gene: -
j_gene: TRBJ2-5
v_gene: TRBV18
abundance: -
CDR3aa: CASSPPTEETQYF
CDR3nt: TGTGCCAGCTCACCACCAACGGAAGAGACCCAGTACTTC

d_gene: TRBD1
j_gene: TRBJ1-5
v_gene: TRBV19
abundance: -
CDR3aa: CARISGQVLSNQPQHF
CDR3nt: TGTGCCAGGATTTCGGGACAGGTATTAAGCAATCAGCCCCAGCATTTT

d_gene: -
j_gene: TRBJ2-7
v_gene: TRBV19
abundance: -
CDR3aa: CASSPKGEAYEQYF
CDR3nt: TGTGCCAGTAGTCCCAAGGGGGAGGCCTACGAGCAGTACTTC

d_gene: -
j_gene: TRBJ2-2
v_gene: TRBV19
abundance: medium-sized
CDR3aa: CASMTTGLNTGELFF
CDR3nt: TGTGCCAGTATGACGACGGGACTGAACACCGGGGAGCTGTTTTTT

d_gene: -
j_gene: TRBJ1-5
v_gene: TRBV19
abundance: -
CDR3aa: CASSTQGRGQPQHF
CDR3nt: TGTGCCAGTAGTACACAGGGCCGGGGGCAGCCCCAGCATTTT

d_gene: -
j_gene: TRBJ2-2
v_gene: TRBV29-1
abundance: few
CDR3aa: CSVGGPRNTGELFF
CDR3nt: TGCAGCGTTGGTGGGCCTCGGAACACCGGGGAGCTGTTTTTT

d_gene: -
j_gene: TRBJ2-5
v_gene: TRBV5-4
abundance: once
CDR3aa: CASSLESGLKTQYF
CDR3nt: TGTGCCAGCAGCTTGGAAAGCGGGTTAAAGACCCAGTACTTC

d_gene: -
j_gene: TRBJ2-3
v_gene: TRBV5-1
abundance: -
CDR3aa: CASSLSTAGLTDTQYF
CDR3nt: TGCGCCAGCAGCTTAAGTACAGCGGGTCTCACAGATACGCAGTATTTT

d_gene: TRBD2
j_gene: TRBJ2-5
v_gene: TRBV19
abundance: once
CDR3aa: CASSQRLASSLETQYF
CDR3nt: TGTGCCAGTAGTCAACGACTAGCTTCTTCTCTCGAGACCCAGTACTTC

d_gene: -
j_gene: TRBJ2-1
v_gene: TRBV11-3
abundance: -
CDR3aa: CASSHGTLVEQFF
CDR3nt: TGTGCCAGCAGCCACGGGACTTTGGTTGAGCAGTTCTTC

d_gene: -
j_gene: TRBJ2-1
v_gene: TRBV6-1
abundance: -
CDR3aa: CASSERWADSEQFF
CDR3nt: TGTGCCAGCAGTGAAAGGTGGGCGGATTCTGAGCAGTTCTTC

d_gene: TRBD2
j_gene: TRBJ2-3
v_gene: TRBV7-2
abundance: -
CDR3aa: CASSHGLAGGDTQYF
CDR3nt: TGTGCCAGCAGCCACGGACTAGCGGGAGGGGATACGCAGTATTTT

d_gene: -
j_gene: TRBJ2-4
v_gene: TRBV6-6
abundance: -
CDR3aa: CASSYSKGENIQYF
CDR3nt: TGTGCCAGCAGTTACTCGAAGGGGGAAAACATTCAGTACTTC

d_gene: TRBD2
j_gene: TRBJ2-7
v_gene: TRBV19
abundance: -
CDR3aa: CANLALAGGGSYEQYF
CDR3nt: TGTGCCAACTTAGCACTAGCGGGAGGAGGGTCCTACGAGCAGTACTTC

d_gene: -
j_gene: TRBJ2-7
v_gene: TRBV29-1
abundance: -
CDR3aa: CSVEAQSYEQYF
CDR3nt: TGCAGCGTTGAGGCGCAGTCCTACGAGCAGTACTTC

d_gene: -
j_gene: TRBJ2-1
v_gene: TRBV11-3
abundance: -
CDR3aa: CASSPGVAEGNEQFF
CDR3nt: TGTGCCAGCAGCCCTGGGGTAGCGGAAGGTAATGAGCAGTTCTTC

d_gene: -
j_gene: TRBJ2-1
v_gene: TRBV15
abundance: -
CDR3aa: CATSGRVEGHEQFF
CDR3nt: TGTGCCACCAGCGGGCGGGTAGAGGGGCATGAGCAGTTCTTC

d_gene: TRBD2
j_gene: TRBJ2-1
v_gene: TRBV11-2
abundance: -
CDR3aa: CASSFRGGLNEQFF
CDR3nt: TGTGCCAGCAGCTTCCGCGGGGGTCTCAATGAGCAGTTCTTC

d_gene: -
j_gene: TRBJ1-5
v_gene: TRBV11-2
abundance: -
CDR3aa: CASSMRNQPQHF
CDR3nt: TGTGCCAGCAGCATGAGAAATCAGCCCCAGCATTTT

d_gene: -
j_gene: TRBJ1-2
v_gene: TRBV6-5
abundance: -
CDR3aa: CASSRNQYGYTF
CDR3nt: TGTGCCAGCAGCAGAAATCAGTATGGCTACACCTTC

d_gene: -
j_gene: TRBJ1-1
v_gene: TRBV19
abundance: -
CDR3aa: CASSIQGLTEAFF
CDR3nt: TGTGCCAGTAGTATACAGGGGCTCACTGAAGCTTTCTTT

d_gene: TRBD1
j_gene: TRBJ2-7
v_gene: TRBV13
abundance: -
CDR3aa: CASSLGRGWGQVSSYEQYF
CDR3nt: TGTGCCAGCAGCTTAGGCCGCGGTTGGGGACAGGTCAGCTCCTACGAGCAGTACTTC

d_gene: -
j_gene: TRBJ2-2
v_gene: TRBV19
abundance: -
CDR3aa: CASSISTTNTGELFF
CDR3nt: TGTGCCAGTAGTATTTCGACCACGAACACCGGGGAGCTGTTTTTT

d_gene: -
j_gene: TRBJ2-7
v_gene: TRBV5-1
abundance: -
CDR3aa: CASSLETGTPNEQYF
CDR3nt: TGCGCCAGCAGCCTTGAGACCGGGACTCCAAACGAGCAGTACTTC

d_gene: TRBD1
j_gene: TRBJ2-1
v_gene: TRBV29-1
abundance: once
CDR3aa: CSVHRGNEQFF
CDR3nt: TGCAGCGTCCACAGGGGCAATGAGCAGTTCTTC

d_gene: -
j_gene: TRBJ2-1
v_gene: TRBV5-6
abundance: -
CDR3aa: CASTLKGINEQFF
CDR3nt: TGTGCCAGCACCCTAAAGGGGATCAATGAGCAGTTCTTC